Listed below are T cell receptor beta chains from one sample, sequenced in a study of blood T cell repertoires in COVID-19. Sequenced by immunoSEQ multiplex PCR; TCRdb stores in-frame clones only, minus some. The sample has 110,000 to 150,000 clones; approximately 73% are singletons. The sample comprised peripheral blood. All receptors come from a man aged 60 to 75 with acute or convalescent COVID-19. The CDR3 runs from the conserved cysteine through the conserved F or W.

J,V,CDR3
TRBJ1-5,TRBV19,CASSIRGQNQPQHF
TRBJ2-7,TRBV6-5,CASSTSDGGNYEQYF
TRBJ1-6,TRBV28,CASSLEGAGSPLHF
TRBJ2-3,TRBV6-5,CASRSGDADTQYF
TRBJ2-7,TRBV13,CASSPVAGSSYEQYF
TRBJ1-1,TRBV11-2,CASSSGTSRAAFF
TRBJ1-3,TRBV5-1,CASSRLGTPGNTIYF
TRBJ2-5,TRBV7-9,CASSPIRGGTETQYF
TRBJ2-1,TRBV24-1,CATSDLPGQEFF
TRBJ2-7,TRBV11-2,CASSRAIEQYF
TRBJ2-4,TRBV28,CASRPGTSKNIQYF
TRBJ2-5,TRBV27,CASSLKPFRPGTQYF
TRBJ2-2,TRBV5-1,CASSLGSPISGPGELFF
TRBJ1-3,TRBV11-2,CASSLPDTFGNTIYF
TRBJ2-2,TRBV28,CASRSGGAGTGELFF
TRBJ1-1,TRBV7-9,CASSLVQGGDTEAFF
TRBJ1-1,TRBV5-1,CASSLGQSYTEAFF
TRBJ2-7,TRBV19,CASSISGYEQYF
TRBJ2-5,TRBV7-5,CVRSLAHGEGPRETQYF
TRBJ2-3,TRBV5-3,CARSSPRTGDGTDTQYF
TRBJ2-1,TRBV5-4,CASSSPSGSRNEQFF
TRBJ1-4,TRBV15,CATSRDNGQGNEKLFF
TRBJ2-3,TRBV4-2,CASSQDGSTDTQYF
TRBJ1-1,TRBV18,CASSPPYIASTEAFF
TRBJ2-1,TRBV5-4,CASSPLAGGDEQFF
TRBJ2-1,TRBV7-6,CASSPGTSGKVEQFF
TRBJ2-5,TRBV28,CASTPGGAGDETQYF
TRBJ1-1,TRBV20-1,CSASTGGRTEAFF
TRBJ2-3,TRBV2,CASSAGRAGTDTQYF
TRBJ1-1,TRBV30,CAWSVPGAEAFF
TRBJ2-7,TRBV6-6,CASSLSRNEQYF
TRBJ1-5,TRBV10-2,CASSEAGGIGNQPQHF
TRBJ2-7,TRBV27,CASSFTTGHEQYF
TRBJ2-3,TRBV27,CASSLLQADTQYF
TRBJ2-7,TRBV7-2,CASSLSRDLYYEQYF
TRBJ2-1,TRBV24-1,CATSDLREQFF
TRBJ2-7,TRBV28,CASSFTWTGLVREQYF
TRBJ1-4,TRBV7-8,CASARTGYEKLFF
TRBJ1-2,TRBV24-1,CATSEDRGGSYGYTF
TRBJ1-2,TRBV18,CASSLGTDFYGYTF
TRBJ2-7,TRBV6-2/TRBV6-3,CASSQLAGGPYEQYF
TRBJ2-7,TRBV7-8,CASSAVYRGGNYEQYF
TRBJ1-1,TRBV19,CASRPGQGLRNTEAFF